Below, 4 T cell receptor beta chains from the same sample are listed, as sequenced in a study of vaccination and CD4 T cells after COVID-19. Stated time point: late sampling 161 to 241 days after vaccination in a few convalescent patients. Treatment specified: roughly 11-day PBMC culture with coronavirus spike peptide pools or control peptides (ViraFEST assay). Researchers used the Oncomine TCR Beta short-read assay to sequence DNA from cultured CD4+ T cells. TCRdb passed the PCR reads through MiXCR, listing each CDR3 protein once. The table includes about 23,000 distinct CDR3 sequences, 43% detected once. These receptors lack a known antigen. Material: CD4+ T cells from blood, cultured in vitro, obtained about 7 months after SARS-CoV-2 vaccination. These receptors came from a human donor who had recovered from COVID-19.

The genes are TRBV12-3 or TRBV12-4 and TRBJ2-5, with 9 bases lining up with TRBD2. The CDR3 is made up of 15 amino acids. V lost 3 bases to trimming and J lost 1 base; unmatched junction nucleotides: 3. CDR3 nucleotides: TGTGCCAGCAGTTTTGTACTAGCGGGCCAAGAGACCCAGTACTTC. It yields the protein CASSFVLAGQETQYF.

The V gene is TRBV28, the J gene TRBJ2-5, with TRBD2 matching over 8 bases. CDR1 MDHEN and CDR2 SYDVKM come from the germline V gene. The CDR3 runs 13 residues. Trimming at V came to 5 bases and at J to 4 bases, leaving 3 bases not matched to a gene. This CDR3 is CASSEGTRETQYF. The CDR3 DNA reads TGTGCCAGCAGTGAAGGGACTAGAGAGACCCAGTACTTC.

The table lists this clonotype with a few counts. The chain couples TRBV20-1 to TRBJ2-3; D tentatively reads TRBD1 or TRBD2 (5 bases each). Trimming pared 7 bases from V and 1 base from J, leaving 9 bases between. The CDR3 consists of 12 residues. Germline-derived CDR1 and CDR2 are DFQATT and SNEGSKA (reference sequence). CDR3: CSVGGGTDTQYF. CDR3 DNA: TGCAGTGTTGGGGGTGGCACAGATACGCAGTATTTT.

The chain has TRBV20-1 and TRBJ1-1; tentative D call: TRBD1 (5 bases). Trimming removed 5 bases from V and 5 bases from J, with 21 bases in between. This CDR3 region has 15 residues. Germline CDR1 DFQATT, CDR2 SNEGSKA (reference sequence). The CDR3 sequence: CSAYPVGGGGTEAFF. The CDR3 region has the DNA TGCAGTGCTTACCCCGTTGGGGGGGGTGGAACTGAAGCTTTCTTT.